The rows below give T cell receptor beta chains drawn from one sample of a study of T cells expressing NK-cell markers. TCRdb reprocessed the 5' RACE reads and stores each CDR3 protein as one record, lacking DNA. The sample's table shows 250,000 to 300,000 distinct CDR3 sequences. The sample comprised blood T cells: a sorted CD56 or NKG2C T cell subset, CD4+ or CD8+ T cells, or bulk PBMC T cells (not recorded which). These receptors were obtained from a man aged 18 to 29 in good health. CDR3s include the opening cysteine and the closing phenylalanine or tryptophan. The order of the fields is J gene, V gene, CDR3 protein.

TRBJ1-2 | TRBV5-1 | CASSSRGQGEANYGYTF
TRBJ2-1 | TRBV5-1 | CASSLEFGLAGEEQFF
TRBJ2-1 | TRBV7-9 | CASSFSGRTYNEQFF
TRBJ2-3 | TRBV20-1 | CSASLLARSTDTQYF
TRBJ1-5 | TRBV12-3/TRBV12-4 | CASSVDRNQPQHF
TRBJ2-1 | TRBV24-1 | CATRIRNEQFF
TRBJ2-2 | TRBV6-5 | CASGYPLLENTGELFF
TRBJ2-1 | TRBV20-1 | CSARDPVGGWGNEQFF
TRBJ2-4 | TRBV12-3/TRBV12-4 | CASTHLGLAKNIQYF
TRBJ2-1 | TRBV20-1 | CSARPTGTSGRRNEQFF
TRBJ2-3 | TRBV7-2 | CASSTYARAGTDTQYF
TRBJ2-5 | TRBV10-3 | CAISGLGGIQETQYF
TRBJ2-3 | TRBV29-1 | CSVSLPGLLTEYF
TRBJ2-5 | TRBV9 | CASSVGTGQETQYF
TRBJ2-1 | TRBV7-8 | CASSPGRLVYQSNEQFF
TRBJ2-5 | TRBV5-1 | CASSFLPGETQYF
TRBJ2-1 | TRBV18 | CASSPRGVHNEQFF
TRBJ2-2 | TRBV11-2 | CASSSHFLAGVRIGELFF
TRBJ2-3 | TRBV6-1 | CASLSGGPTDTQYF
TRBJ2-3 | TRBV11-2 | CASSPGFSGDTSTDTQYF
TRBJ1-3 | TRBV19 | CASIGSKGNTIYF
TRBJ2-2 | TRBV24-1 | CATSAALPNTGELFF
TRBJ2-3 | TRBV20-1 | CSGGSTDTQYF
TRBJ2-1 | TRBV7-9 | CASSLAQRGHSNEQFF
TRBJ1-4 | TRBV14 | CASSLVSNEKLFF
TRBJ2-7 | TRBV11-2 | CASSLGLRRGEQYF
TRBJ1-1 | TRBV14 | CASSQVPGAEAFF
TRBJ2-1 | TRBV12-3/TRBV12-4 | CASSLRRGSYNEQFF
TRBJ2-3 | TRBV10-3 | CAIRQRAGDTQYF
TRBJ1-3 | TRBV12-3/TRBV12-4 | CASSFRDRGRNTIYF
TRBJ2-7 | TRBV2 | CARVRLDSYEQYF
TRBJ2-7 | TRBV28 | CASNERSSYEQYF
TRBJ2-7 | TRBV6-1 | CASRHPGQGYEQYF
TRBJ1-3 | TRBV5-5 | CASSLIPTSGNTIYF
TRBJ2-7 | TRBV28 | CASGPQRPSYEQYF
TRBJ2-1 | TRBV7-3 | CASSLQGAEQFF
TRBJ1-3 | TRBV12-3/TRBV12-4 | CASSPEQLLTNTIYF
TRBJ1-4 | TRBV12-3/TRBV12-4 | CASSFKGQGSEKLFF
TRBJ2-3 | TRBV20-1 | CSARLPGRRADTQYF
TRBJ2-2 | TRBV11-2 | CASSLRADANTGELFF
TRBJ2-4 | TRBV19 | CASSIAGGPLAKNIQYF
TRBJ2-1 | TRBV12-3/TRBV12-4 | CASSPGLAGYFTYNEQFF
TRBJ2-7 | TRBV6-1 | CASGGLRTGDSREQYF
TRBJ2-7 | TRBV20-1 | CSARGGKDTPYEQYF
TRBJ2-1 | TRBV20-1 | CSARGLGSFEQFF
TRBJ2-3 | TRBV12-3/TRBV12-4 | CASSRASPGADTQYF
TRBJ2-1 | TRBV3-1 | CASSQGYSGRNEQFF
TRBJ2-1 | TRBV7-9 | CASSLDLSQRRTLGNEQFF
TRBJ1-5 | TRBV29-1 | CSVAGGDNQPQHF
TRBJ1-3 | TRBV28 | CASRSLGAGNTIYF
TRBJ2-5 | TRBV3-1 | CASSLKLQETQYF
TRBJ2-1 | TRBV7-6 | CASSLVASGRVNEQFF
TRBJ1-1 | TRBV27 | CASTPSYVGQGVFF